This TCR beta chain was obtained from a study of metastatic and nonmetastatic thyroid tumors. Overall study: Comparison of repertoires was carried out across blood and tumor or nodule tissue from malignant and benign thyroid patients. Study results and caveats: Significantly greater TCR beta diversity was reportedly found in malignant thyroid tumors than in benign nodules (in blood and tumor).

None of the patients had undergone any treatment ahead of thyroid surgery. V lost 2 bases to trimming and J lost 1 base, with 8 bases between them. The CDR3 is 14 amino acids. Germline loops: CDR1 MNHNY, CDR2 SVGAGI (reference sequence). Original processing notes: The study built a papillary thyroid cancer distant-metastasis classifier from CDR3 differences across clinicopathological groups. From the PCR reads, TCRdb re-called clones with MiXCR. The V and J calls, along with clone size, are taken from TCRdb and not from the paper's own processing. The data show around 27,000 clones, 20% to 25% seen once. This clone was seen many times. No antigen is known for it.

The clonotype was recovered from a female donor with papillary thyroid cancer or a benign thyroid nodule (not recorded which). Some clones in this sample may be carry-over from other donors' samples. Sequenced sample: blood. This rearrangement joins TRBV6-6 to TRBJ2-5; D perhaps matches TRBD1 (6 bases). The CDR3, as DNA: TGTGCCAGCAGTTACGGGGGCCCCCAAGAGACCCAGTACTTC. Protein product: CASSYGGPQETQYF.